This T cell receptor (beta chain) appears in the sequencing data of a study of identical twins. V dropped 8 bases and J dropped 4 bases, with 12 bases sitting between them. In germline, CDR1 is SGHTA, CDR2 FQGNSA. This CDR3 comprises 13 residues. TCRdb re-derived calls from the 5' RACE reads in MiXCR, one entry per CDR3 protein. The data contain around 1.7 million distinct CDR3 sequences, roughly 35% of them singletons. The chain recombines TRBV7-2 with TRBJ2-1, with D perhaps matching TRBD1 (6 bases). What was sequenced was cord blood. The clonotype was recovered from a newborn girl in good health. The CDR3: CASLGDTYNEQFF. The CDR3 DNA sequence: TGTGCCAGCCTGGGGGACACGTACAATGAGCAGTTCTTC.